The TCR beta chain described here comes from a study of T cell repertoires in cytomegalovirus infection. The wider study: Indications of both CMV infection and matching HLA type were provided by public TCR beta signatures.

For this clonotype: Its cognate antigen is unknown.

Germline CDR1 and CDR2: SQVTM and ANQGSEA. Trimming left V 0 bases short and J 8 bases short, with 10 bases between. The CDR3 loop spans 12 amino acids. The study's findings and limits: Cumulated frequencies of public TCR beta families served to identify carriers of CMV plus the relevant HLA.

MiXCR, applied by TCRdb to the reads, yields one record per CDR3 protein. The table has roughly 640,000 distinct CDR3 sequences, about 24% seen once. The rearrangement links TRBV29-1 to TRBJ1-1, with no clear D. The sequence came from a human donor in good health (CMV status not recorded). Some clones in this sample may be carry-over from other donors' samples. Material for sequencing was CD8+ T cells from PBMCs. DNA for the CDR3: TGCAGCGTTGAAGATGGGCCCCGAGAAGCTTTCTTT. It specifies CSVEDGPREAFF.